These 2 T cell receptor beta chains originate from one sample sequenced in a study of blood T cell repertoires in COVID-19. Sequencing was performed with immunoSEQ multiplex PCR; in TCRdb, only in-frame clones are kept and a portion is missing. The sample contains hundreds of thousands of clones, about four fifths of which appear only once. Sequenced sample: peripheral blood. These receptors were taken from a woman at least 80 years old with COVID-19, enrolled during active disease.

V usage is TRBV10-2 and J usage is TRBJ1-1; D possibly corresponds to TRBD1 (5 bases). Trimming removed 5 bases at V and 7 bases at J, with 11 bases between. The V gene's germline CDR1 is WSHSY and CDR2 SAAADI. This CDR3 contains 12 residues. CDR3 sequence reads: CASSSGGDEAFF. CDR3 DNA sequence: TGCGCCAGCAGTTCGGGGGGTGATGAAGCTTTCTTT.

This clone was detected only a few times. The chain has TRBV30 and TRBJ1-4; possible D gene TRBD1, 6 bases. Trimming removed 0 bases from V and 0 bases from J, with 11 bases in between. This CDR3 has 16 residues. Germline V lookup: CDR1 GTSNPN, CDR2 SVGIG (reference sequence). CDR3 DNA sequence: TGTGCCTGGAGTGTCGGACAGCTTGCAACTAATGAAAAACTGTTTTTT. Amino acid sequence: CAWSVGQLATNEKLFF.